The text below deals with one T cell receptor beta chain. The CDR3 length is 17 residues. The entry originates in a study of cytomegalovirus exposure and HLA in healthy donors. Sequencing was performed with immunoSEQ multiplex PCR; in TCRdb, only in-frame clones are kept and a portion is missing. The table includes about 110,000 clones, approximately 88% detected once. The sequencing input was PBMCs. This sequence joins TRBV21-1 and TRBJ1-6; the DNA was not used to check the table's D call, TRBD1. TRBV21-1 is a pseudogene segment. This clonotype originated in a woman in her twenties or thirties in good health and CMV-seropositive. CDR3 sequence (DNA): TGTGCCAGAGGGGGACAGGGGGCTGGCTCCTATAATTCACCCCTCCACTTT. This codes for CARGGQGAGSYNSPLHF.